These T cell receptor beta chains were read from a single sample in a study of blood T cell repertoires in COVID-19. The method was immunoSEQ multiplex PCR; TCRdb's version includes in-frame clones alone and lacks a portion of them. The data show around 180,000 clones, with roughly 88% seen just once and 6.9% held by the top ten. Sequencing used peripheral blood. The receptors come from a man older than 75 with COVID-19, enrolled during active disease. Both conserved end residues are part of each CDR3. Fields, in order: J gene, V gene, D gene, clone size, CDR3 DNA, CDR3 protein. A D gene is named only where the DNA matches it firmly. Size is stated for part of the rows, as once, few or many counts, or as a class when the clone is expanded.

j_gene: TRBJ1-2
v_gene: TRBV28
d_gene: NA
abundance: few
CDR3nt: TGTGCCAGCGGCATTGGGGAGAACTATGGCTACACCTTC
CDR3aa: CASGIGENYGYTF

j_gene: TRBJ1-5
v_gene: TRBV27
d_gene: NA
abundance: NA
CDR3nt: TGTGCCAGCAGTCCCCTCGACAGGAGCAATCAGCCCCAGCATTTT
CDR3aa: CASSPLDRSNQPQHF

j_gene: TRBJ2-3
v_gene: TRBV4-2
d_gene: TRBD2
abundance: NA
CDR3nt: TGTGCCAGCAGCCAAGTTTTAAGCGGGGGGGATACGCAGTATTTT
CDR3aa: CASSQVLSGGDTQYF

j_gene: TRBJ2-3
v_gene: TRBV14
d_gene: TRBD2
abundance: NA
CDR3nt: TGTGCCAGCAGCCGACTAGCGGGGACACCAGAATCGCAGTATTTT
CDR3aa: CASSRLAGTPESQYF

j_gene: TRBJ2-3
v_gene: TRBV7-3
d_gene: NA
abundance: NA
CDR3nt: TGTGCCAGCAGCTTAGGGGCTAGCACAGATACGCAGTATTTT
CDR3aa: CASSLGASTDTQYF

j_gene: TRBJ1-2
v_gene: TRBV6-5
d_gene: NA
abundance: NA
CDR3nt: TGTGCCAGCAGTTACGGAGACAGAGCCATCTATGGCTACACCTTC
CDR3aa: CASSYGDRAIYGYTF

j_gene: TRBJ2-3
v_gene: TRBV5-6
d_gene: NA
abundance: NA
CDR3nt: TGTGCCAGCAGCTTGGCCAGGGTGCGAGATACGCAGTATTTT
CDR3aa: CASSLARVRDTQYF

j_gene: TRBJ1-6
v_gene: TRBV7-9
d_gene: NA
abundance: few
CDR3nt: TGTGCCAGCAGCTTAATGGACAGAAACTCACCCCTCCACTTT
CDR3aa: CASSLMDRNSPLHF

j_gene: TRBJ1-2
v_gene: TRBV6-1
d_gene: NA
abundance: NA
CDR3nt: TGTGCCAGCAGTGAAAGGTTACAGGCCTATGGCTACACCTTC
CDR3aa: CASSERLQAYGYTF

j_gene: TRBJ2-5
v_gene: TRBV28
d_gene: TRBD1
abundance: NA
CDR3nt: TGTGCCAGCAGTTCCGTACGGAGACAGGGGGAGACCCAGTACTTC
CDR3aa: CASSSVRRQGETQYF

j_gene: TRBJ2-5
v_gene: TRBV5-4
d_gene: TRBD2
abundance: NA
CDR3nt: TGTGCCAGCAGCCGTAGGACGGCGGGGGGCCATCGAAATCAAGAGACCCAGTACTTC
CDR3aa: CASSRRTAGGHRNQETQYF

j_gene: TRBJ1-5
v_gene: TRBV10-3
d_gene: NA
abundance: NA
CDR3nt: TGTGCCATCAGTGAGGGGGCTGGAAGCAATCAGCCCCAGCATTTT
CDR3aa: CAISEGAGSNQPQHF

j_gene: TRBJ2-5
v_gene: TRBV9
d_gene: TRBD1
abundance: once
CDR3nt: TGTGCCAGCAGCGGGGGGACAGACCCTCGGGAGACCCAGTACTTC
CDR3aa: CASSGGTDPRETQYF

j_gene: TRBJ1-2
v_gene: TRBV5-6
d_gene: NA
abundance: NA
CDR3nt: TGTGCCAGCAGCCTGTCAGGGGGCTACACCTTC
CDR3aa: CASSLSGGYTF

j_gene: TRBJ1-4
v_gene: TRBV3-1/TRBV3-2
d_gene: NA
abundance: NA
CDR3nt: TGTGCCAGCAGCCAAGATCGGGCGGGCCTCGGAAAACTGTTTTTT
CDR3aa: CASSQDRAGLGKLFF

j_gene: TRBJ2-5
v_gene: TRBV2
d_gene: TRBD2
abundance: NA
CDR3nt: TGTGCCAGCAGTGTGGGACTAGCGGGGGTCGGGGCCCAGTACTTC
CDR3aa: CASSVGLAGVGAQYF

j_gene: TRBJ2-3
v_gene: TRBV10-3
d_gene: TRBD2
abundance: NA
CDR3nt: TGTGCCACCGCACCTGGACTAGCGGGGGAATCAGATACGCAGTATTTT
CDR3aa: CATAPGLAGESDTQYF

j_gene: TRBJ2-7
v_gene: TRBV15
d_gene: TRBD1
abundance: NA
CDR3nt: TGTGCCACCAGCAACTTAGGACAGGGAACCTACGAGCAGTACTTC
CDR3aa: CATSNLGQGTYEQYF

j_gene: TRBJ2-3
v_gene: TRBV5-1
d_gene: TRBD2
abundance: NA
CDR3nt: TGCGCCAGCAGAATTAGCGGGGGCAGCACAGATACGCAGTATTTT
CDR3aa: CASRISGGSTDTQYF

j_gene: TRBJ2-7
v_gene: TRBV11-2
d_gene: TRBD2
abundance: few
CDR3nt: TGTGCCAGCGCCTCTTTGCGGGGGGCGCGGAACGAGCAGTACTTC
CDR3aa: CASASLRGARNEQYF

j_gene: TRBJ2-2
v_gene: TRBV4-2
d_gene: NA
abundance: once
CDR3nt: TGTGCCAGCAGCCCTACCCCGGGACATATCACCGGGGAGCTGTTTTTT
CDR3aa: CASSPTPGHITGELFF

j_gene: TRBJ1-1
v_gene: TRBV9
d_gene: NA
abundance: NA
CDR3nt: TGTGCCAGCAGCCCCCTCGGGAGTGCCACTGAAGCTTTCTTT
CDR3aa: CASSPLGSATEAFF

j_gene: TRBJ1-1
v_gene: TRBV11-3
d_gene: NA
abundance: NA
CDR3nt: TGTGCCAGCAGCTTAGATCCCCACGGGGCTTTCTTT
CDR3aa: CASSLDPHGAFF

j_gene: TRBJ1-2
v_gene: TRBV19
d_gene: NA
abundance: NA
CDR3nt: TGTGCCAGTAGTACGCCCCGACAGAACTATGGCTACACCTTC
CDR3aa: CASSTPRQNYGYTF

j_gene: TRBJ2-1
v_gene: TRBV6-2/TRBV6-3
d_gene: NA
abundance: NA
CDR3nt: TGTGCCAGCAGTCCCCCCGGGACTTCCCCTTCCCACAATGAGCAGTTCTTC
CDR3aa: CASSPPGTSPSHNEQFF

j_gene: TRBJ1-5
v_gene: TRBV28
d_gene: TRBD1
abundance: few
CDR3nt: TGTGCCAGCAGTTCCGACAGGGGGCCCTTTGGAGGCAATCAGCCCCAGCATTTT
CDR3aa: CASSSDRGPFGGNQPQHF

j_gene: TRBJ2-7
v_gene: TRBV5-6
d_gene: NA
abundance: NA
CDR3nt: TGTGCCAGCAGCCTCCAAACACGGGGGAGCTCCTACGAGCAGTACTTC
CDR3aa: CASSLQTRGSSYEQYF

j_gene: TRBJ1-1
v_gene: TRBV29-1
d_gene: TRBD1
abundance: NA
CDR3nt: TGCAGCGTGGAGACAGGGGAGTGGGCTTTCTTT
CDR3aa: CSVETGEWAFF

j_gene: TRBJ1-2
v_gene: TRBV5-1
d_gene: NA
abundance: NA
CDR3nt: TGCGCCAGCAGCTTTGACAGTCACGGCTACACCTTC
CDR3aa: CASSFDSHGYTF

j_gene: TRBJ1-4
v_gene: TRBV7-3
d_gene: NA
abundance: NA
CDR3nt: TGTGCCAGCAGCTCCGCAGGGGCAGCTAATGAAAAACTGTTTTTT
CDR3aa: CASSSAGAANEKLFF

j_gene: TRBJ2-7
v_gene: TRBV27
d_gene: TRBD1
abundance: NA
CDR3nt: TGTGCCAGCAGTTCGACAGGGAAGCTCTACGAGCAGTACTTC
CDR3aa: CASSSTGKLYEQYF

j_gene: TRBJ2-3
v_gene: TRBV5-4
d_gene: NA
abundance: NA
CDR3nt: TGTGCCAGCAGTCCCCCGAGGGGGATCGCAGATACGCAGTATTTT
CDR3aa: CASSPPRGIADTQYF

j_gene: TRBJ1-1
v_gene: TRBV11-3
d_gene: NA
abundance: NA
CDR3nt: TGTGCCAGCACCCCAAATCCAGGGGAGAACACTGAAGCTTTCTTT
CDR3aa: CASTPNPGENTEAFF

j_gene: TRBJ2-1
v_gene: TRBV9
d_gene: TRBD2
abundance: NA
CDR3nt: TGTGCCAGCAGCGTAGCCCCTAGCGGGGGGGCCGGCAATGAGCAGTTCTTC
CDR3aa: CASSVAPSGGAGNEQFF

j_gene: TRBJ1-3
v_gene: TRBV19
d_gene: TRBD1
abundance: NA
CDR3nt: TGTGCCAGTAGCACGGACAGGGATGGAAACACCATATATTTT
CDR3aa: CASSTDRDGNTIYF

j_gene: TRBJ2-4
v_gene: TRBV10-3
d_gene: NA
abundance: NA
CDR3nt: TGTGCCATCAGCTCAGGAGGGTCCAAAAACATTCAGTACTTC
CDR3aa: CAISSGGSKNIQYF

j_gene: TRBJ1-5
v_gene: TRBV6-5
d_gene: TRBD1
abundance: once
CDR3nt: TGTGCCAGCAGCCTGATACCGGGACAGTCCCAGCATTTT
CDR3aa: CASSLIPGQSQHF

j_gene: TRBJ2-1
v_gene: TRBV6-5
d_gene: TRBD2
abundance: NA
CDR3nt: TGTGCCAGCAGCCGCCGGGGGGGAGAGCAGTTCTTC
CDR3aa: CASSRRGGEQFF

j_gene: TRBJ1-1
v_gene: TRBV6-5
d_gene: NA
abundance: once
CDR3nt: TGTGCCAGCCACTCTCGGTGGATTGGGAGTGGAGCTTTCTTT
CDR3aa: CASHSRWIGSGAFF

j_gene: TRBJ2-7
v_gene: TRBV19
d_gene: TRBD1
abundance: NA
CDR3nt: TGTGCCAGTAGCGACCGGGACAGGGCCTCCTACGAGCAGTACTTC
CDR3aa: CASSDRDRASYEQYF

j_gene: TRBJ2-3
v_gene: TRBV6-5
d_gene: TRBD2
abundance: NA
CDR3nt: TGTGCCAGCAGTACTACTAGCGGGGGGGTCTCTACGCAGTATTTT
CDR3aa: CASSTTSGGVSTQYF

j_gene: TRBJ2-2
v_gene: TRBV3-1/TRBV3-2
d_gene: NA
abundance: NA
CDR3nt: TGTGCCAGCAGCCTCAGGGGTACCGGGGAGCTGTTTTTT
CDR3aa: CASSLRGTGELFF

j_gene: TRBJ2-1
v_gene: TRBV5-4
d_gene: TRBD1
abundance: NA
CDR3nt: TGTGCCAGCAGCTTACCCGGAACAGGGGAGTACAATGAGCAGTTCTTC
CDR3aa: CASSLPGTGEYNEQFF

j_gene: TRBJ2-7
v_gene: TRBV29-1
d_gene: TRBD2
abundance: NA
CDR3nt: TGCAGCGTCATACTAGCGGGGATACCCTACGAGCAGTACTTC
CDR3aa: CSVILAGIPYEQYF

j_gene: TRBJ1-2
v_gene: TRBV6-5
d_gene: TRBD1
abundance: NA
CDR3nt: TGTGCCAGCAGCCTGGGGCAGGGGGATGGCTACACCTTC
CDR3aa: CASSLGQGDGYTF

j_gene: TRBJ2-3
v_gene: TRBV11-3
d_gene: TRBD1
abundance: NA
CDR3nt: TGTGCCAGCAGCCTGATGACAGGGGTGAACACAGATACGCAGTATTTT
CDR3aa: CASSLMTGVNTDTQYF

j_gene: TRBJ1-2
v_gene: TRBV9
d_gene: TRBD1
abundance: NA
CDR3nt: TGTGCCAGCAGCGTAGGGCAGGGGGCGAACTATGGCTACACCTTC
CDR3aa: CASSVGQGANYGYTF

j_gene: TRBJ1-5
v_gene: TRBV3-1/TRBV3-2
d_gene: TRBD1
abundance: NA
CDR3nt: TGTGCCAGCAGCCCAGGGGGGTATCAGCCCCAGCATTTT
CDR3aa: CASSPGGYQPQHF

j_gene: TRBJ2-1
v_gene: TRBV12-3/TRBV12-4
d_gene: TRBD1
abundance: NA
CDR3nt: TGTGCCAGCAGTCCGGACAGGGGGAATGAGCAGTTCTTC
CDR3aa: CASSPDRGNEQFF

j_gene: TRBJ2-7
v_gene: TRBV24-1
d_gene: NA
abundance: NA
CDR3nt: TGTGCCACCAGTGATTCCTCCCAACCAGGCAACGAGCAGTACTTC
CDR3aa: CATSDSSQPGNEQYF

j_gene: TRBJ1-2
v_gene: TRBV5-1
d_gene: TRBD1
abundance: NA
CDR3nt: TGCGCCAGCAGCTTGGCCGGGGGACAGGGTGGCTATGGCTACACCTTC
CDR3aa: CASSLAGGQGGYGYTF

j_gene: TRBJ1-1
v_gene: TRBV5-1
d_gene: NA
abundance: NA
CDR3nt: TGCGCCAGCAGCTTGAGCAGGGGCCAAGGCACTGAAGCTTTCTTT
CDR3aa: CASSLSRGQGTEAFF

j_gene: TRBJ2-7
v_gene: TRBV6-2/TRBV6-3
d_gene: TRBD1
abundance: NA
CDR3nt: TGTGCCAGCAGTTACTCGGGACAGGGGACCTACGAGCAGTACTTC
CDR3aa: CASSYSGQGTYEQYF

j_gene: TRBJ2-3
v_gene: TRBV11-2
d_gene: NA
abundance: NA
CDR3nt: TGTGCCAGCATGAGCGGCACAGATACGCAGTATTTT
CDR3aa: CASMSGTDTQYF

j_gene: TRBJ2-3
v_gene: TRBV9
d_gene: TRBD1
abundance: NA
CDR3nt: TGTGCCAGCAGCGTAGCCGGGGGGACAGGGGGTAGCACAGATACGCAGTATTTT
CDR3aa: CASSVAGGTGGSTDTQYF